Below, 20 T cell receptor beta chains from the same sample are listed, as sequenced in a study of T-cell memory formation after mild COVID-19. TCRdb analysed the 5' RACE reads with MiXCR anew, one entry per CDR3 protein. The sample includes about 560,000 distinct CDR3 sequences, 17% of them seen just once. Source material: PBMCs or a T cell subset sorted from them (not recorded which). The receptor set was obtained from an adult woman who had mild COVID-19 (a few samples of this study predate the infection). Cell type and time point are not known.

The J gene is TRBJ1-5, the V gene TRBV5-1; D is unclear. V was trimmed by 0 bases and J by 9 bases, leaving 10 bases between them. Germline lookup yields CDR1 SGHRS and CDR2 YFSETQ. CDR3 length: 13 amino acids. DNA of the CDR3: TGCGCCAGCAGCTTGGGCACCTCCTGGCCCCAGCATTTT. It codes for CASSLGTSWPQHF.

The rearrangement links TRBV7-6 to TRBJ2-3, with a possible D match to TRBD2 (6 bases). CDR1 is SGHVS, CDR2 FNYEAQ, per germline. V lost 4 bases, J lost 6 bases, and 11 bases lay in between. This CDR3 contains 13 residues. CDR3 sequence reads: CASSSRDSDTQYF. CDR3 coding DNA: TGTGCCAGCAGCTCCCGGGACTCGGATACGCAGTATTTT.

The CDR3 bases are TGTGCCAGCAGCGTAGATGTCGTAGCGGGAGAGAACAATGAGCAGTTCTTC. Protein: CASSVDVVAGENNEQFF. This sequence joins TRBV9 and TRBJ2-1, with 9 positions matching TRBD2. The CDR3 spans 17 residues. Germline V gives CDR1 SGDLS, CDR2 YYNGEE. The J segment lost 5 bases and the V segment lost 0 bases, leaving 9 bases of the junction unmatched.

The chain couples TRBV20-1 to TRBJ1-1; 9 nucleotides line up with TRBD1. The CDR3 has 15 amino acids. After removal of 2 bases from V and 8 bases from J, the junction contained 12 bases not matched to a gene. From germline, CDR1 is DFQATT and CDR2 SNEGSKA (reference sequence). CDR3 in amino acids: CSARRDRVDSVEAFF. For the CDR3, the DNA is TGCAGTGCTAGACGGGACAGGGTGGATTCCGTCGAAGCTTTCTTT.

This clonotype was recorded a few times. V is TRBV4-3 and J is TRBJ2-1; 8 bases agree with TRBD2. V shed 2 bases and J 9 bases; nucleotides not matched to a gene: 9. Germline CDR1 and CDR2: LGHNA and YSLEER. This CDR3 region has 15 residues. CDR3 loop: CASSQFVREGSEQFF. The CDR3, as DNA: TGCGCCAGCAGCCAATTTGTACGGGAGGGTAGTGAGCAGTTCTTC.

This clonotype was detected many times. This chain links TRBV7-2 with TRBJ2-1, with 12 bases identical to TRBD2. Germline V CDR1 and CDR2: SGHTA, FQGNSA. The CDR3 contains 15 residues. V lost 2 bases to trimming and J lost 10 bases; unmatched junction nucleotides: 6. The CDR3: CASSLLAGGPGEQFF. DNA of the CDR3: TGTGCCAGCAGCTTACTAGCGGGAGGGCCGGGGGAGCAGTTCTTC.

The chain links TRBV5-4 to TRBJ2-3; 9 bases agree with TRBD2. Germline V gene sequence: CDR1 SGHNT, CDR2 YYREEE (reference sequence). The CDR3 length is 15 residues. The V and J ends lost 4 bases and 1 base, in that order; junction bases with no gene match: 4. The CDR3 DNA reads TGTGCCAGCAGCGACAAGCGGGAGGGCACAGATACGCAGTATTTT. This encodes CASSDKREGTDTQYF.

V usage is TRBV28 and J usage is TRBJ2-7, with 10 bases lining up with TRBD2. Germline values: CDR1 MDHEN, CDR2 SYDVKM. J gave up 4 bases and V 8 bases, and 5 bases lay outside the gene matches. The CDR3 consists of 13 residues. For the CDR3, the DNA is TGTGCCAGCGAGCCTAGCGGGAGTTACGAGCAGTACTTC. Protein sequence: CASEPSGSYEQYF.

The V and J genes are TRBV3-1 and TRBJ2-3, with D maybe TRBD2 (6 bases). Trimming shortened V by 3 bases and J by 13 bases, and 11 bases separated the two germline ends. The CDR3 extends over 11 amino acids. Germline-derived CDR1 and CDR2 are LGHDT and YNNKEL (reference sequence). The CDR3 nucleotides read TGTGCCAGCAGCCAGGGGGACTGGGAGTATTTT. Protein sequence: CASSQGDWEYF.

This clonotype was recorded at least ten times. The chain joins TRBV3-1 to TRBJ2-5, with a possible D match to TRBD2 (5 bases). The V end was cut by 5 bases, the J end by 5 bases, with 9 bases between. Germline lookup yields CDR1 LGHDT and CDR2 YNNKEL (reference sequence). The CDR3 is made up of 12 amino acids. CDR3 nucleotides: TGTGCCAGCAGCAGTCGGAGGGAGACCCAGTACTTC. Translated, it gives CASSSRRETQYF.

The chain uses TRBV6-5 and TRBJ2-7, with D perhaps TRBD2 (6 bases). Germline V gives CDR1 MNHEY, CDR2 SVGAGI. V was pared by 3 bases and J by 6 bases, with 9 bases between. CDR3 length equals 12 residues. This chain's CDR3 is CASSYMGGEQYF. The CDR3 DNA reads as TGTGCCAGCAGTTATATGGGAGGCGAGCAGTACTTC.

This clonotype came up a few times. V usage is TRBV24-1 and J usage is TRBJ2-5; the match to TRBD1 covers 7 bases. The germline V gene has CDR1 KGHDR and CDR2 SFDVKD. Unmatched junction bases numbered 4, after V lost 3 bases and J lost 1 base. CDR3 length: 15 amino acids. The CDR3 loop reads CATSDHRGSQETQYF. DNA of the CDR3: TGTGCCACCAGTGATCACAGGGGTAGCCAAGAGACCCAGTACTTC.

The rearrangement uses TRBV12-3 or TRBV12-4 and TRBJ1-6; 7 nucleotides agree with TRBD1. The CDR3 is 14 amino acids. With 6 bases clipped from V and 10 bases from J, the junction kept 9 bases outside the gene matches. As DNA, the CDR3 is TGTGCCAGCAGCGAAAGACAGGGAGACTCACCCCTCCACTTT. It is translated as CASSERQGDSPLHF.

In its sample, this clonotype was seen a few times. The V gene is TRBV20-1, the J gene TRBJ2-1; D uncertain. V was clipped by 0 bases and J by 8 bases, with 11 bases between them. Germline CDR1 and CDR2: DFQATT and SNEGSKA (reference sequence). The CDR3 extends over 13 amino acids. This CDR3 is CSARDAGFHEQFF. CDR3 coding DNA: TGCAGTGCTAGAGATGCAGGCTTTCATGAGCAGTTCTTC.

The chain couples TRBV7-9 to TRBJ1-2, with a tentative D call TRBD1 (5 bases). The CDR3 runs to 16 residues. The V gene's germline CDR1 is SEHNR and CDR2 FQNEAQ (reference sequence). The V end lost 5 bases, the J end lost 4 bases, and 20 bases lay between the germline ends. The CDR3, as DNA: TGTGCCAGCAGCCCGGCTCCCCGGGCCGGGGGCTATGGCTACACCTTC. Its protein product is CASSPAPRAGGYGYTF.

The rearrangement uses TRBV29-1 and TRBJ2-2; D is perhaps TRBD1 (5 bases). This CDR3 spans 14 amino acids. The germline V gene encodes CDR1 SQVTM and CDR2 ANQGSEA. Trimming stripped 3 bases from V and 1 base from J, with 9 bases between. CDR3 amino acids: CSVDAQGNTGELFF. CDR3 DNA sequence: TGCAGCGTTGACGCGCAGGGGAACACCGGGGAGCTGTTTTTT.

This chain joins TRBV7-6 and TRBJ2-1; tentatively, D is TRBD1 or TRBD2 (5 bases each). Germline CDR1 reads SGHVS; CDR2 reads FNYEAQ. CDR3 length equals 15 residues. Trimming removed 5 bases at V and 7 bases at J, with 18 bases between. CDR3 amino acids: CASSPPGTFTNEQFF. The CDR3 DNA reads TGTGCCAGCAGCCCGCCCGGGACGTTTACAAATGAGCAGTTCTTC. Looking up the rest from reference TRBV7-6 and TRBJ2-1 gives the full variable domain: GAGVSQSPRYKVTKRGQDVALRCDPISGHVSLYWYRQALGQGPEFLTYFNYEAQQDKSGLPNDRFSAERPEGSISTLTIQRTEQRDSAMYRCASSPPGTFTNEQFFGPGTRLTVL.

The chain has TRBV12-3 or TRBV12-4 and TRBJ2-2, with D tentatively TRBD2 (7 bases). The CDR3 length is 15 residues. Trimming took off 6 bases at V and 8 bases at J, with 19 bases between the two ends. The CDR3 DNA sequence: TGTGCCAGCAGCCGGGGGCGGGGGCCCGGAGGGGAGCTGTTTTTT. This sequence encodes CASSRGRGPGGELFF.

J is TRBJ2-3 and V is TRBV7-9; maybe TRBD2 (6 bases). V lost 2 bases to trimming and J lost 0 bases, with 18 bases between them. Per the germline V gene, CDR1 is SEHNR and CDR2 is FQNEAQ (reference sequence). CDR3 length: 18 amino acids. The CDR3 DNA reads TGTGCCAGCAGCTTATATTCGGCGGGGCAGCGAAGCACAGATACGCAGTATTTT. This encodes CASSLYSAGQRSTDTQYF.

This clonotype was detected a few times. This rearrangement joins TRBV7-9 to TRBJ1-1; D is uncertain. This CDR3 region has 16 residues. V dropped 2 bases and J dropped 3 bases, with 16 bases sitting between them. Germline V gene lookup returns CDR1 SEHNR and CDR2 FQNEAQ (reference sequence). The CDR3 DNA is TGTGCCAGCAGCTTAATCGGCAGACTCGGGGACACTGAAGCTTTCTTT. Protein product: CASSLIGRLGDTEAFF.